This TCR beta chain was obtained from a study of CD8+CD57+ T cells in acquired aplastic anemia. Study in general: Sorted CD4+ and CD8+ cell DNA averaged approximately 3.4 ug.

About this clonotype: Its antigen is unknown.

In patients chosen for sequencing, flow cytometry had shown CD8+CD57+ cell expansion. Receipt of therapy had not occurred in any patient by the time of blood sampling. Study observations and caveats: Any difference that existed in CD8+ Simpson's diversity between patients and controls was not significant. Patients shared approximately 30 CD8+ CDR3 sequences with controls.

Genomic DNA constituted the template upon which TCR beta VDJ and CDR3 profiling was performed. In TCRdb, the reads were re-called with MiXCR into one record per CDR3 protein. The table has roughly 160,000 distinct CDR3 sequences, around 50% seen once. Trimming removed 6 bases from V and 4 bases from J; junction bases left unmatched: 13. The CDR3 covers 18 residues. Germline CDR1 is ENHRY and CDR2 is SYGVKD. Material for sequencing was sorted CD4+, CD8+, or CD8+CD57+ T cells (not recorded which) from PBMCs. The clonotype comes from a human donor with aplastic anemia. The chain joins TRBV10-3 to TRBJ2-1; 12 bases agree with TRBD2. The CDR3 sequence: CAIRNGLAGIIFYNEQFF. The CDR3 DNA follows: TGTGCCATCAGGAACGGACTAGCGGGAATCATTTTTTACAATGAGCAGTTCTTC.